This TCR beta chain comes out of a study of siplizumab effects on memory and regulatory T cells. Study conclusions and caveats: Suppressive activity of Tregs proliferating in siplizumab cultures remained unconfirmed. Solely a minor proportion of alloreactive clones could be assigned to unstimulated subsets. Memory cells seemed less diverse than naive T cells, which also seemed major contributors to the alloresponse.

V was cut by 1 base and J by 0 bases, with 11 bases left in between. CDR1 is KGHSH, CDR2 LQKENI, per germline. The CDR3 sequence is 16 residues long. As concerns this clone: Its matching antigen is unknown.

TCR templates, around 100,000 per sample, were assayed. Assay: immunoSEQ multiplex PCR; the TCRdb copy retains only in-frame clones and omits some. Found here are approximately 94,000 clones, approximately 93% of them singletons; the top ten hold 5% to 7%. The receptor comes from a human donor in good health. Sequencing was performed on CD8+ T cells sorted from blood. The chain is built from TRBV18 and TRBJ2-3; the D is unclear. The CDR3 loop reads CASSPQFGPSTDTQYF. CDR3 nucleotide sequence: TGTGCCAGCTCACCACAGTTCGGACCTAGCACAGATACGCAGTATTTT.